This T cell receptor beta chain comes out of a study of blood T cell repertoires in COVID-19. The CDR3 has 16 residues. Between the trimmed V and J ends, which lost 0 bases and 7 bases, there was a span of 18 bases. The germline V gene encodes CDR1 ENHRY and CDR2 SYGVKD. Libraries were prepared by immunoSEQ multiplex PCR; TCRdb keeps only in-frame clonotypes and omits some of them. The table includes some 66,000 clones, 82% detected once. The sequencing input was peripheral blood. The origin of this receptor is a man in his fifties or sixties with acute or convalescent COVID-19. The rearrangement links TRBV10-3 to TRBJ1-2; no definite D call. The CDR3 region is CAISESVSRDVGGYTF. CDR3 coding DNA: TGTGCCATCAGTGAGTCTGTTAGCAGAGACGTAGGTGGCTACACCTTC.